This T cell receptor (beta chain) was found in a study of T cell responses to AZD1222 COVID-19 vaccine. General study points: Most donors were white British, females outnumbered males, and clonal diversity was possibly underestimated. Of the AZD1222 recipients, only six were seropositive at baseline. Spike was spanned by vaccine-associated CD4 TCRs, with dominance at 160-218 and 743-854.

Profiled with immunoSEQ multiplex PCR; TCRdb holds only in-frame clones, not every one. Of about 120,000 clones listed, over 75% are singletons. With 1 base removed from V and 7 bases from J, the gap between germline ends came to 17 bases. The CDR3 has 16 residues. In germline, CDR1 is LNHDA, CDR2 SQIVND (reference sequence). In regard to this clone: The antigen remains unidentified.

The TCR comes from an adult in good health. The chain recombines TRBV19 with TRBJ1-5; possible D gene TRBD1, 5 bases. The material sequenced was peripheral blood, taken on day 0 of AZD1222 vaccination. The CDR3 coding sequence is TGTGCCAGTAGTATAGCTGGGGGTTCGGGGGGGCAGCCCCAGCATTTT. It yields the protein CASSIAGGSGGQPQHF.